In this sample, the clone carrying this TCR beta chain turned up a few times. What it recognizes is unknown. One base away lies a much larger clone, so this may be a sequencing read error. CDR1 and CDR2 (germline): MNHNS, SASEGT. The CDR3 totals 15 residues. Losses at the gene ends were 6 bases for V and 7 bases for J; bases not matched to a gene: 10. This sample is part of a study of breast tumors, draining lymph nodes, adjacent tissues. Axillary draining lymph nodes of breast cancer patients supplied the node samples. TCRdb ran MiXCR on the multiplex PCR reads and lists one entry per CDR3 protein. The data show nearly 200,000 distinct CDR3 sequences, over 25% seen once. Study outcomes and limitations: Data fit most tumor T cells coming from lymph node, expanding in tumor. Luminal-like breast cancer showed significantly greater tumor-nontumor repertoire similarity than basal-like breast cancer did.

The sample taken for sequencing was axillary lymph node tissue. J is TRBJ2-7 and V is TRBV6-1; 12 bases match TRBD2. This receptor was obtained from a female donor with breast cancer. Some clones in this sample may be carry-over from other donors' samples. CDR3 amino acids: CASSPLAGGSLEQYF. For the CDR3, the DNA is TGTGCCAGCAGCCCACTAGCGGGAGGTTCTCTTGAGCAGTACTTC.